This T cell receptor (beta chain) was documented in a study of technical replicates of blood from a few donors. TCRdb's table, derived via immunoSEQ multiplex PCR, lists solely in-frame clones and lacks some. The sample shows about 83,000 clones, approximately 90% of them seen only once. Sequencing used T cells isolated from PBMCs. The sequence derives from a human donor in good health.

The CDR3 protein is CASSEFPREANYGYTF. CDR3 nucleotide sequence: TGTGCCAGCAGTGAATTCCCCCGTGAGGCTAACTATGGCTACACCTTC. The V call is TRBV25-1, the J call TRBJ1-2; D not certain. Germline V gene lookup returns CDR1 MGHDK and CDR2 SYGVNS. The CDR3 consists of 16 residues. The V end was cut by 1 base, the J end by 0 bases, with 12 bases between.